Sequencing of this TCR beta chain was carried out in a study of technical replicates of blood from several donors. Clones were sequenced by immunoSEQ multiplex PCR, and TCRdb holds only the in-frame ones, with some missing. The sample holds 80,000 to 90,000 clones; roughly 94% are singletons and the top ten take 0.25%. Only one count was recorded for this clone. This CDR3 comprises 15 residues. Germline V gene lookup returns CDR1 SGHDT and CDR2 YYEEEE. Trimming stripped 0 bases from V and 2 bases from J, with 12 bases between. The sequenced sample consisted of T cells isolated from PBMCs. This TCR came from a human donor in good health. This chain connects TRBV5-6 to TRBJ2-7, with D tentatively TRBD1 (5 bases). The CDR3 loop is CASSLEGRATYEQYF. The DNA for the CDR3 is TGTGCCAGCAGCTTGGAGGGCAGGGCTACCTACGAGCAGTACTTC.